This entry lists 15 T cell receptor beta chains sequenced from one sample in a study of cytomegalovirus exposure and HLA in healthy donors. Assay: immunoSEQ multiplex PCR; the TCRdb copy retains only in-frame clones and omits some. Altogether almost 200,000 clones are present, about 81% being singletons, with the ten largest covering about 1.2%. Input material: PBMCs. All receptors derive from a woman aged 25-40 years in good health and CMV-seronegative.

Only one count was recorded for this clone. The chain uses TRBV19 and TRBJ1-1; no reliable D call. The V gene's germline CDR1 is LNHDA and CDR2 SQIVND (reference sequence). This CDR3 is built from 14 residues. V was clipped by 3 bases and J by 6 bases, with 14 bases between them. The CDR3 DNA reads as TGTGCCAGTAGTATGGGTCTTGACATCCCTGAAGCTTTCTTT. This codes for CASSMGLDIPEAFF.

The chain uses TRBV25-1 and TRBJ1-3; possibly TRBD1 for D (6 bases). CDR1 and CDR2 from the germline V gene are MGHDK and SYGVNS. The V end lost 3 bases, the J end lost 1 base, and 10 bases lay between the germline ends. CDR3 size: 15 residues. In nucleotides, the CDR3 is TGTGCCAGCAGTGATTTGGGGGCTTCTGGAAACACCATATATTTT. Translated: CASSDLGASGNTIYF.

The rearrangement uses TRBV5-1 and TRBJ1-1; tentative D call: TRBD1 (5 bases). V was trimmed by 4 bases and J by 4 bases, leaving 8 bases between them. Germline V CDR1 and CDR2: SGHRS, YFSETQ. There are 12 residues in the CDR3. The DNA for the CDR3 is TGCGCCAGCAGCCCCCAGGGCACTGAAGCTTTCTTT. Its protein is CASSPQGTEAFF.

This clone was seen only a few times. V and J are TRBV6-1 and TRBJ2-3, with D possibly being TRBD2 (6 bases). CDR1 MNHNS and CDR2 SASEGT come from the germline V gene. Deletions cut 6 bases from V and 6 bases from J, with 7 bases between. CDR3 length: 11 residues. CDR3 DNA: TGTGCCAGCAGGGCGGGGGATACGCAGTATTTT. It encodes CASRAGDTQYF.

The chain employs TRBV7-9 and TRBJ1-1; D is ambiguous. This CDR3 is built from 15 residues. In germline, CDR1 is SEHNR, CDR2 FQNEAQ (reference sequence). Trimming left V 4 bases short and J 2 bases short, with 14 bases between. Here the CDR3 reads CASSSVPGDNTEAFF. The CDR3 DNA reads as TGTGCCAGCAGCTCCGTCCCCGGGGATAACACTGAAGCTTTCTTT.

J is TRBJ1-1 and V is TRBV9, with 7 bases that match TRBD1. The CDR3 has 14 amino acids. Per the germline V gene, CDR1 is SGDLS and CDR2 is YYNGEE. The V and J ends lost 4 bases and 1 base, in that order; junction bases with no gene match: 4. This CDR3 is CASSPRQGNTEAFF. CDR3 in DNA: TGTGCCAGCAGCCCCAGACAGGGGAACACTGAAGCTTTCTTT.

The chain combines TRBV6-5 with TRBJ1-2, with 7 bases fitting TRBD1. CDR1 and CDR2 from the germline V gene are MNHEY and SVGAGI. The V gene end was trimmed by 0 bases and the J gene end by 7 bases; junction bases not matched to a gene: 8. The CDR3 length is 15 residues. This CDR3 reads CASSYSQTTGPGYTF. For the CDR3, the DNA is TGTGCCAGCAGTTACTCGCAAACGACAGGGCCTGGCTACACCTTC.

The CDR3 DNA sequence: TGCGCCAGCAGCTTTCCCACAGGGACCGATGAGCAGTTCTTC. Translated: CASSFPTGTDEQFF. V and J are TRBV5-1 and TRBJ2-1; weak D call: TRBD1 (6 bases). This CDR3 region has 14 residues. Germline lookup yields CDR1 SGHRS and CDR2 YFSETQ. Trimming cost V 2 bases and J 8 bases, with 14 bases left between them.

A remark on this clone: The sample carries other DNA sequences with the same CDR3. The rearrangement uses TRBV5-1 and TRBJ1-4; no clear D. This CDR3 comprises 14 residues. In germline, CDR1 is SGHRS, CDR2 YFSETQ. V lost 0 bases and J lost 4, with 7 bases in between. The CDR3 DNA reads TGCGCCAGCAGCTTGGGGGCGGGTAATGAAAAACTGTTTTTT. As protein: CASSLGAGNEKLFF.

The CDR3 is CASSSIGPGTGTEAFF. DNA of the CDR3: TGTGCCAGCAGCTCAATAGGTCCCGGCACGGGCACTGAAGCTTTCTTT. The rearrangement joins TRBV5-8 to TRBJ1-1, with D unclear. Germline V lookup: CDR1 SGHTS, CDR2 YDEGEE. This CDR3 comprises 16 residues. V lost 3 bases and J 4 bases, leaving 19 bases between the germline ends.

The V and J genes are TRBV10-2 and TRBJ1-1; D not resolved. Trimming shortened V by 2 bases and J by 6 bases, and 10 bases separated the two germline ends. The CDR3 covers 13 residues. CDR1 WSHSY and CDR2 SAAADI come from the germline V gene. The CDR3 loop is CASSEVKRAEAFF. CDR3 in DNA: TGCGCCAGCAGTGAGGTTAAGAGAGCTGAAGCTTTCTTT.

The V gene is TRBV5-6, the J gene TRBJ1-1, with 8 bases identical to TRBD1. Germline V gives CDR1 SGHDT, CDR2 YYEEEE. V was pared by 8 bases and J by 1 base, with 1 base of the junction left unmatched. CDR3 length: 12 residues. DNA of the CDR3: TGTGCCAGGGACAGGGCGAACACTGAAGCTTTCTTT. Translation gives CARDRANTEAFF.

This chain uses TRBV18 with TRBJ2-7, with D possibly matching TRBD1 (5 bases). Germline V gene sequence: CDR1 KGHSH, CDR2 LQKENI. V lost 1 base, J lost 0 bases, and 10 bases lay in between. CDR3 length equals 15 residues. The CDR3 DNA reads TGTGCCAGCTCACCACTCGACAGTTACTCCTACGAGCAGTACTTC. Translating gives CASSPLDSYSYEQYF.

The V gene is TRBV6-1, the J gene TRBJ2-5, with no clear D. With 0 bases removed from V and 7 bases from J, the gap between germline ends came to 18 bases. CDR1 and CDR2 (germline): MNHNS, SASEGT. The CDR3 extends over 16 amino acids. As DNA, the CDR3 is TGTGCCAGCAGTGAAGCTAGGAGTCTATACCTAGGGACCCAGTACTTC. Translated: CASSEARSLYLGTQYF.

The gene calls are TRBV19 and TRBJ1-2, with D uncertain. Trimming took off 4 bases at V and 8 bases at J, with 26 bases between the two ends. Germline V gene sequence: CDR1 LNHDA, CDR2 SQIVND (reference sequence). The CDR3 is 17 amino acids. The CDR3 here is CASSSSERRNPIRGYTF. In nucleotides, the CDR3 is TGTGCCAGTAGTAGCAGCGAACGGAGAAACCCTATTAGGGGCTACACCTTC.